This TCR beta chain comes out of a study of CD8 T cells in Susac syndrome. There are 15 residues in the CDR3. Germline CDR1 reads DFQATT; CDR2 reads SNEGSKA (reference sequence). V trimming: 0 bases; J trimming: 4 bases; junction bases outside the gene matches: 6. TCR beta sequencing was performed on blood CD8+ and CD4+ T cells. Controls were healthy donors chosen to match patients in age and sex. Negative isolation was used for CD8+ and CD4+ T cells and FACS enrichment for TEMRA cells. When the RNA was reverse transcribed, random hexamers were used with an input of roughly 0.5 to 1 ug. Multiplex PCR with immunoSEQ amplified the TCR beta CDR3 across 54 Vbeta and 13 Jbeta. TCRdb reprocessed the immunoSEQ multiplex PCR reads via MiXCR and lists one record per CDR3 protein. The sample has about 150,000 distinct CDR3 sequences; roughly 95% are singletons.

The sequence was obtained from a human donor in good health. The V gene is TRBV20-1, the J gene TRBJ2-1; 7 bases align to TRBD1. Sequencing used CD4+ T cells from PBMCs. CDR3 amino acids: CSARDPGTAYNEQFF. The CDR3 bases are TGCAGTGCTAGAGATCCCGGGACAGCGTACAATGAGCAGTTCTTC.